Below are 8 T cell receptor beta chains sequenced from a single sample in a study of OX40 agonist ivuxolimab in advanced cancers. Method: immunoSEQ multiplex PCR; TCRdb's copy keeps in-frame clones and lacks some. The sample yields approximately 26,000 clones, around four fifths seen once. The material sequenced was CD4+ or CD8+ T cells sorted from blood, taken in a trial of the OX40 agonist ivuxolimab. The receptors were gathered from an adult with an advanced solid tumor such as melanoma, head and neck, liver or kidney cancer.

The genes are TRBV14 and TRBJ2-5, with 8 bases matching TRBD2. V gave up 4 bases and J gave up 5 bases; unmatched junction bases: 9. Looked up from germline, CDR1 is SGHDN and CDR2 is FVKESK. This CDR3 is built from 15 residues. CDR3 protein: CASSLPGGKSETQYF. CDR3 nucleotides: TGTGCCAGCAGCCTACCGGGGGGGAAGTCTGAGACCCAGTACTTC.

The chain carries TRBV6-1 and TRBJ2-5; D perhaps matches TRBD2 (7 bases). The ends were cut back, 2 bases at V and 2 bases at J, with 15 bases in the middle. The germline CDR1 and CDR2 sequences are MNHNS and SASEGT. CDR3 length: 16 amino acids. The CDR3 DNA sequence: TGTGCCAGCAGTGAATTGGGCGGGGGCCCGCAAGAGACCCAGTACTTC. As protein: CASSELGGGPQETQYF.

The chain employs TRBV11-3 and TRBJ1-6; 7 bases map to TRBD1. From germline, CDR1 is SGHNT and CDR2 YENEEA. There are 14 residues in the CDR3. Germline trimming cut 1 base from V and 10 bases from J; bases unmatched to any gene: 4. The CDR3 here is CASSLGQGGSPLHF. CDR3 nucleotide sequence: TGTGCCAGCAGCTTAGGACAGGGTGGGTCACCCCTCCACTTT.

By proportion, this clone is medium-sized. This chain uses TRBV19 with TRBJ1-2, with D uncertain. This CDR3 contains 11 residues. Trimming removed 10 bases from V and 6 bases from J, with 12 bases in between. The germline V gene has CDR1 LNHDA and CDR2 SQIVND (reference sequence). The CDR3 DNA reads TGTGCCACCCGCGCCCCTGATGGCTACACCTTC. Residues: CATRAPDGYTF.

CDR3 amino acids: CASSLVDWAYGYTF. CDR3 DNA sequence: TGTGCCAGCAGCTTAGTTGATTGGGCCTATGGCTACACCTTC. The chain employs TRBV7-9 and TRBJ1-2, with D unresolved. The ends were cut back, 1 base at V and 4 bases at J, with 10 bases in the middle. Germline V gene sequence: CDR1 SEHNR, CDR2 FQNEAQ (reference sequence). This CDR3 spans 14 amino acids.

This sequence joins TRBV14 and TRBJ2-3, with 7 positions matching TRBD1. CDR1 and CDR2 from the germline V gene are SGHDN and FVKESK. CDR3 length equals 16 residues. V lost 6 bases and J lost 3; bases outside the gene matches: 12. The CDR3 loop reads CASSQTGFLDTDTQYF. CDR3 coding DNA: TGTGCCAGCAGTCAGACAGGGTTTTTAGATACAGATACGCAGTATTTT.

As DNA, the CDR3 is TGTGCCAGCAGGTTCAGGGGCTACGAGCAGTACTTC. Amino acid sequence: CASRFRGYEQYF. The chain recombines TRBV25-1 with TRBJ2-7; D perhaps matches TRBD1 (6 bases). Germline V gene sequence: CDR1 MGHDK, CDR2 SYGVNS. V gave up 6 bases and J gave up 3 bases, with 9 bases separating them. The CDR3 runs to 12 residues.

This chain joins TRBV7-3 and TRBJ2-1; D perhaps matches TRBD2 (6 bases). Germline lookup yields CDR1 SGHTA and CDR2 FQGTGA. The CDR3 runs 13 residues. V dropped 5 bases and J dropped 6 bases, with 11 bases sitting between them. CDR3 residues: CASSPGGGNEQFF. Here the CDR3 DNA reads TGTGCCAGCAGCCCCGGGGGTGGCAATGAGCAGTTCTTC.